A selection of T cell receptor beta chains follows, all from one sample in a study of CD8 T cells in Susac syndrome. TCRdb passed the immunoSEQ multiplex PCR reads through MiXCR, listing each CDR3 protein once. The table lists 250,000 to 300,000 distinct CDR3 sequences, around 85% of them singletons. Sequencing used CD8+ T cells from PBMCs. The receptor set was obtained from a human donor with multiple sclerosis. CDR3s include the opening cysteine and the closing phenylalanine or tryptophan. Each record gives: J gene, V gene, clone size, D gene, CDR3 protein, CDR3 DNA. D genes are given only for firm matches. Not every row has a clone size; where given, it reads once, few, many or a size class.

j_call: TRBJ2-7; v_call: TRBV11-2; clone_size: NA; d_call: NA; cdr3_aa: CASSSGPGISYEQYF; cdr3_nt: TGTGCCAGCAGCTCAGGCCCAGGGATCTCCTACGAGCAGTACTTC
j_call: TRBJ1-1; v_call: TRBV19; clone_size: NA; d_call: NA; cdr3_aa: CASSYQAEAFF; cdr3_nt: TGTGCCAGTAGCTATCAGGCAGAAGCTTTCTTT
j_call: TRBJ2-7; v_call: TRBV4-1; clone_size: few; d_call: NA; cdr3_aa: CASSQDKGNPYEQYF; cdr3_nt: TGCGCCAGCAGCCAAGATAAGGGTAACCCCTACGAGCAGTACTTC
j_call: TRBJ2-1; v_call: TRBV21-1; clone_size: NA; d_call: NA; cdr3_aa: CASSDKSGPYNEQFF; cdr3_nt: TGTGCCAGCAGCGATAAAAGCGGGCCATACAATGAGCAGTTCTTC
j_call: TRBJ2-3; v_call: TRBV4-3; clone_size: NA; d_call: NA; cdr3_aa: CASGGGGSSDTQYF; cdr3_nt: TGCGCCAGCGGGGGGGGCGGGAGCTCAGATACGCAGTATTTT
j_call: TRBJ1-5; v_call: TRBV28; clone_size: NA; d_call: TRBD1; cdr3_aa: CASSLLTGLQPQHF; cdr3_nt: TGTGCCAGCAGTTTATTGACAGGGCTTCAGCCCCAGCATTTT
j_call: TRBJ2-1; v_call: TRBV20-1; clone_size: NA; d_call: NA; cdr3_aa: CSASRGTMSYNEQFF; cdr3_nt: TGCAGTGCTAGTAGAGGGACAATGTCCTACAATGAGCAGTTCTTC
j_call: TRBJ1-2; v_call: TRBV5-6; clone_size: NA; d_call: NA; cdr3_aa: CASSFVGDYGYTF; cdr3_nt: TGTGCCAGCAGCTTTGTCGGAGACTATGGCTACACCTTC
j_call: TRBJ1-4; v_call: TRBV7-9; clone_size: once; d_call: NA; cdr3_aa: CASSWEARNEKLFF; cdr3_nt: TGTGCCAGCAGCTGGGAGGCTCGTAATGAAAAACTGTTTTTT
j_call: TRBJ2-7; v_call: TRBV4-2; clone_size: NA; d_call: NA; cdr3_aa: CASSQDEGPSYEQYF; cdr3_nt: TGTGCCAGCAGCCAAGATGAGGGACCCTCCTACGAGCAGTACTTC
j_call: TRBJ2-3; v_call: TRBV5-6; clone_size: NA; d_call: NA; cdr3_aa: CASIMGAGDTQYF; cdr3_nt: TGTGCCAGCATCATGGGGGCGGGCGATACGCAGTATTTT
j_call: TRBJ1-4; v_call: TRBV4-3; clone_size: NA; d_call: NA; cdr3_aa: CASSQAPADNPRRKLFF; cdr3_nt: TGCGCCAGCAGCCAAGCCCCCGCTGATAATCCCCGGCGAAAACTGTTTTTT
j_call: TRBJ1-1; v_call: TRBV7-9; clone_size: NA; d_call: NA; cdr3_aa: CASSRPGDRTEAFF; cdr3_nt: TGTGCCAGCAGCCGACCTGGGGATCGGACTGAAGCTTTCTTT
j_call: TRBJ2-7; v_call: TRBV27; clone_size: NA; d_call: NA; cdr3_aa: CASGRAPSLTEQYF; cdr3_nt: TGTGCCAGCGGCCGAGCGCCCTCCCTGACCGAGCAGTACTTC
j_call: TRBJ2-5; v_call: TRBV15; clone_size: NA; d_call: NA; cdr3_aa: CATSGEVDQETQYF; cdr3_nt: TGTGCCACCAGCGGGGAGGTAGATCAGGAGACCCAGTACTTC
j_call: TRBJ2-1; v_call: TRBV7-9; clone_size: few; d_call: TRBD2; cdr3_aa: CASSLVKAGGRYNEQFF; cdr3_nt: TGTGCCAGCAGCTTAGTGAAGGCGGGAGGGCGTTACAATGAGCAGTTCTTC
j_call: TRBJ2-1; v_call: TRBV9; clone_size: NA; d_call: NA; cdr3_aa: CASSPSVFGDNEQFF; cdr3_nt: TGTGCCAGCAGCCCCTCGGTTTTCGGAGACAATGAGCAGTTCTTC
j_call: TRBJ2-7; v_call: TRBV4-1; clone_size: NA; d_call: TRBD2; cdr3_aa: CASRYLAGVSYEQYF; cdr3_nt: TGCGCCAGCAGATACCTAGCGGGAGTTTCCTACGAGCAGTACTTC
j_call: TRBJ2-5; v_call: TRBV7-9; clone_size: NA; d_call: NA; cdr3_aa: CASSFVGQETQYF; cdr3_nt: TGTGCCAGCAGCTTCGTGGGTCAAGAGACCCAGTACTTC
j_call: TRBJ2-3; v_call: TRBV27; clone_size: NA; d_call: NA; cdr3_aa: CASSLPAETDTQYF; cdr3_nt: TGTGCCAGCAGTTTACCGGCAGAGACAGATACGCAGTATTTT
j_call: TRBJ2-7; v_call: TRBV10-3; clone_size: NA; d_call: NA; cdr3_aa: CAISESQIYEQYF; cdr3_nt: TGTGCCATCAGTGAGTCACAGATCTACGAGCAGTACTTC
j_call: TRBJ2-1; v_call: TRBV30; clone_size: NA; d_call: NA; cdr3_aa: CAWSVLSIGDEQFF; cdr3_nt: TGTGCCTGGAGTGTACTTTCCATAGGTGATGAGCAGTTCTTC
j_call: TRBJ2-1; v_call: TRBV5-6; clone_size: NA; d_call: TRBD2; cdr3_aa: CASSLFGGSGRTHEQFF; cdr3_nt: TGTGCCAGCAGCTTGTTCGGTGGTAGCGGGAGGACGCATGAGCAGTTCTTC
j_call: TRBJ1-1; v_call: TRBV6-2/TRBV6-3; clone_size: NA; d_call: NA; cdr3_aa: CASSYSTYEAFF; cdr3_nt: TGTGCCAGCAGTTACTCGACCTATGAAGCTTTCTTT
j_call: TRBJ1-1; v_call: TRBV28; clone_size: NA; d_call: NA; cdr3_aa: CASSPGAGARTEAFF; cdr3_nt: TGTGCCAGCAGTCCGGGCGCAGGGGCCCGGACTGAAGCTTTCTTT
j_call: TRBJ2-2; v_call: TRBV4-3; clone_size: NA; d_call: NA; cdr3_aa: CASSQDRTGMNTGELFF; cdr3_nt: TGCGCCAGCAGCCAAGATAGAACAGGGATGAACACCGGGGAGCTGTTTTTT
j_call: TRBJ2-5; v_call: TRBV4-3; clone_size: NA; d_call: NA; cdr3_aa: CASSQDLPPGQETQYF; cdr3_nt: TGCGCCAGCAGCCAAGATCTCCCCCCCGGCCAAGAGACCCAGTACTTC
j_call: TRBJ2-4; v_call: TRBV15; clone_size: NA; d_call: NA; cdr3_aa: CATSSPTENIQYF; cdr3_nt: TGTGCCACCAGCAGTCCGACAGAAAACATTCAGTACTTC
j_call: TRBJ2-7; v_call: TRBV10-3; clone_size: NA; d_call: NA; cdr3_aa: CAISEGRVVEQYF; cdr3_nt: TGTGCCATCAGTGAAGGCAGGGTGGTCGAGCAGTACTTC
j_call: TRBJ1-4; v_call: TRBV6-2/TRBV6-3; clone_size: NA; d_call: NA; cdr3_aa: CASSYWTLEKLFF; cdr3_nt: TGTGCCAGCAGTTACTGGACCCTGGAAAAACTGTTTTTT
j_call: TRBJ2-2; v_call: TRBV13; clone_size: NA; d_call: NA; cdr3_aa: CASILQAAGELFF; cdr3_nt: TGTGCCAGCATCCTCCAGGCAGCCGGGGAGCTGTTTTTT
j_call: TRBJ2-1; v_call: TRBV12-3/TRBV12-4; clone_size: once; d_call: TRBD1; cdr3_aa: CASSLGGQGSYNEQFF; cdr3_nt: TGTGCCAGCAGTTTAGGGGGACAGGGCTCCTACAATGAGCAGTTCTTC
j_call: TRBJ2-2; v_call: TRBV4-3; clone_size: once; d_call: NA; cdr3_aa: CASSQEFDLLGELFF; cdr3_nt: TGCGCCAGCAGCCAAGAATTCGATCTTCTCGGGGAGCTGTTTTTT
j_call: TRBJ2-7; v_call: TRBV27; clone_size: NA; d_call: NA; cdr3_aa: CASSLVPGSYHEQYF; cdr3_nt: TGTGCCAGCAGTTTAGTTCCCGGGAGTTACCACGAGCAGTACTTC
j_call: TRBJ1-1; v_call: TRBV6-1; clone_size: NA; d_call: NA; cdr3_aa: CASSERLTMNTEAFF; cdr3_nt: TGTGCCAGCAGTGAAAGGCTCACAATGAACACTGAAGCTTTCTTT
j_call: TRBJ2-7; v_call: TRBV18; clone_size: NA; d_call: NA; cdr3_aa: CASSPLRGPIYEQYF; cdr3_nt: TGTGCCAGCTCACCCCTTCGAGGACCGATCTACGAGCAGTACTTC
j_call: TRBJ2-7; v_call: TRBV9; clone_size: NA; d_call: TRBD1; cdr3_aa: CASSEGDRPYEQYF; cdr3_nt: TGTGCCAGCAGCGAGGGGGACAGACCGTACGAGCAGTACTTC
j_call: TRBJ1-3; v_call: TRBV12-3/TRBV12-4; clone_size: NA; d_call: NA; cdr3_aa: CASSLPGTLHGNTIYF; cdr3_nt: TGTGCCAGCAGTTTACCCGGGACGCTCCATGGAAACACCATATATTTT
j_call: TRBJ2-7; v_call: TRBV6-1; clone_size: NA; d_call: NA; cdr3_aa: CASQTGYEQYF; cdr3_nt: TGTGCCAGCCAGACTGGCTACGAGCAGTACTTC
j_call: TRBJ1-5; v_call: TRBV20-1; clone_size: NA; d_call: NA; cdr3_aa: CSASLLNQPQHF; cdr3_nt: TGCAGTGCTAGCCTCCTCAATCAGCCCCAGCATTTT
j_call: TRBJ2-5; v_call: TRBV5-4; clone_size: NA; d_call: NA; cdr3_aa: CASTRRGGEETQYF; cdr3_nt: TGTGCCAGCACCCGCAGGGGCGGGGAAGAGACCCAGTACTTC
j_call: TRBJ2-7; v_call: TRBV5-1; clone_size: NA; d_call: TRBD1; cdr3_aa: CASSLIPGGSYEQYF; cdr3_nt: TGCGCCAGCAGCTTGATTCCAGGGGGCTCCTACGAGCAGTACTTC
j_call: TRBJ2-3; v_call: TRBV6-5; clone_size: NA; d_call: NA; cdr3_aa: CASSYSETGSSTDTQYF; cdr3_nt: TGTGCCAGCAGTTACTCCGAGACAGGATCTAGCACAGATACGCAGTATTTT
j_call: TRBJ1-2; v_call: TRBV3-1; clone_size: NA; d_call: TRBD1; cdr3_aa: CASSLRPEGTGNYGYTF; cdr3_nt: TGTGCCAGCAGCTTGCGACCCGAGGGGACAGGGAACTATGGCTACACCTTC
j_call: TRBJ1-1; v_call: TRBV19; clone_size: NA; d_call: TRBD1; cdr3_aa: CASLQGATEAFF; cdr3_nt: TGTGCCAGTCTCCAGGGGGCCACTGAAGCTTTCTTT
j_call: TRBJ2-7; v_call: TRBV21-1; clone_size: NA; d_call: NA; cdr3_aa: CASSKKRDSLKDEQYF; cdr3_nt: TGTGCCAGCAGCAAAAAACGGGACTCCCTCAAGGACGAGCAGTACTTC
j_call: TRBJ2-2; v_call: TRBV4-2; clone_size: NA; d_call: TRBD1; cdr3_aa: CASSHYRGDGELFF; cdr3_nt: TGTGCCAGCAGCCATTACAGGGGGGACGGGGAGCTGTTTTTT
j_call: TRBJ1-4; v_call: TRBV4-3; clone_size: NA; d_call: NA; cdr3_aa: CASSQDQTTNEKLFF; cdr3_nt: TGCGCCAGCAGCCAAGATCAGACAACTAATGAAAAACTGTTTTTT
j_call: TRBJ2-1; v_call: TRBV30; clone_size: NA; d_call: TRBD1; cdr3_aa: CAWSGQQGANEQFF; cdr3_nt: TGTGCCTGGAGTGGACAACAGGGGGCCAATGAGCAGTTCTTC